This TCR beta chain stems from a study of T cells in narcolepsy. Study information: Enrolled donors included narcolepsy type 1 or type 2 patients and healthy controls.

For this clone: Its antigen is still unknown.

Assay: immunoSEQ multiplex PCR; the TCRdb copy retains only in-frame clones and omits some. The table lists about 27,000 clones, around 86% of them singletons. Study observations and caveats: Autoreactive clone sequences were missing from some blood memory CD4+ repertoires. HCRT-specific and TRIB2-specific autoreactive clonotypes appeared among same-patient CSF and blood CD4+ clonotypes. Healthy controls reportedly lacked the autoreactive clonotypes serially found in patients' blood.

The CDR3 extends over 15 amino acids. V lost 5 bases and J lost 5; bases outside the gene matches: 2. Per the germline V gene, CDR1 is SGHTA and CDR2 is FQGNSA. Material: CD45RA- memory CD4+ T cells from PBMCs. The rearrangement uses TRBV7-2 and TRBJ2-1; 14 bases fit TRBD2. The TCR was taken from a human donor with narcolepsy. Here the CDR3 DNA reads TGTGCCAGCAGCAAGACTAGCGGGGGGGACAATGAGCAGTTCTTC. Translation gives CASSKTSGGDNEQFF.